The present TCR beta chain was sequenced within a study of identical twins. General study points: Compared with models, monozygotic twins showed more out-of-frame TCR alpha sharing. Twin pairs' shared out-of-frame alpha sequences were enriched in low generation probability. There were fewer insertions in abundant cord blood beta clonotypes, but memory repertoires showed no such pattern.

TCRdb reprocessed the 5' RACE reads with MiXCR, giving one entry per CDR3 protein. The sample has 200,000 to 250,000 distinct CDR3 sequences; about 7.5% are singletons. The CDR3 sequence is 15 residues long. Per germline, CDR1 MNHEY and CDR2 SMNVEV (reference sequence). Trimming left V 5 bases short and J 5 bases short, with 19 bases between. In regard to this clonotype: What it binds is unknown.

A further study also used this sample, focusing on yellow fever vaccine responses in identical twins. From that study: The authors reported partly convergent, partly personalized vaccine responses in identical twins.

This chain connects TRBV27 to TRBJ2-7; D may match TRBD1 or TRBD2 (6 bases each). The sequencing sample was made of memory (CD45RO+) T cells sorted from blood. This TCR was recovered from a woman aged 18-29 years in good health. CDR3 in DNA: TGTGCCAGCAGTCCCAGGGGAGGATCGCCCCACGAGCAGTACTTC. Protein product: CASSPRGGSPHEQYF.